Following are 13 T cell receptor beta chains from one sample sequenced in a study of shared clonotypes between healthy human individuals. Clones were read by immunoSEQ multiplex PCR, and TCRdb kept only the in-frame ones, dropping some. The sample contains 2 million to 2.5 million clones, roughly 95% of which appear only once. Naivety among CD8 cells was defined by CD45RO negativity and positive CCR7 selection, thereby excluding terminally differentiated effector memory CD45RA+ cells. Material for sequencing was naive CD8+ T cells sorted from blood. The origin of the receptors is a man aged 18 to 35 in good health.

V is TRBV10-3 and J is TRBJ2-2; D remains ambiguous. The length of the CDR3 is 14 residues. Germline assignment: CDR1 ENHRY and CDR2 SYGVKD. V was pared by 2 bases and J by 0 bases, with 4 bases between. CDR3 loop: CAISETTNTGELFF. Written as DNA, the CDR3 is TGTGCCATCAGTGAGACGACGAACACCGGGGAGCTGTTTTTT.

The chain joins TRBV19 to TRBJ2-2, with a weak D call TRBD1 (6 bases). The V gene lost 11 bases and the J gene lost 0 bases, with 10 bases spanning the gap. The V gene's germline CDR1 is LNHDA and CDR2 SQIVND (reference sequence). The CDR3 has 13 amino acids. CDR3 bases: TGTGCCGAGGGACACCCGAACACCGGGGAGCTGTTTTTT. Translating it yields CAEGHPNTGELFF.

This chain joins TRBV14 and TRBJ2-2; TRBD1 might be the D (5 bases). The germline CDR1 and CDR2 sequences are SGHDN and FVKESK. Deletions cut 2 bases from V and 4 bases from J, with 5 bases between. CDR3 length equals 13 residues. CDR3 protein: CASSQTGTGELFF. DNA for the CDR3: TGTGCCAGCAGCCAAACAGGCACCGGGGAGCTGTTTTTT.

This CDR3 reads CASSQSGLAESYEQYF. The CDR3 region has the DNA TGTGCCAGCAGCCAAAGCGGACTAGCGGAATCCTACGAGCAGTACTTC. The J gene is TRBJ2-7, the V gene TRBV7-9, with 10 bases that match TRBD2. The CDR3 length is 16 residues. Germline V gene data show CDR1 as SEHNR and CDR2 as FQNEAQ (reference sequence). V shed 5 bases, J shed 1 base, and the junction held 8 bases outside the gene matches.

The chain recombines TRBV14 with TRBJ1-6, with no clear D. Germline CDR1 and CDR2: SGHDN and FVKESK. V shed 4 bases and J shed 6 bases, with 16 bases lying between them. The CDR3 sequence is 16 residues long. CDR3 bases: TGTGCCAGCAGCCCCACCGCCCCCGGACGTAATTCACCCCTCCACTTT. Translating gives CASSPTAPGRNSPLHF.

The chain combines TRBV11-2 with TRBJ1-1; 9 bases agree with TRBD1. The CDR3 is 15 amino acids. Per the germline V gene, CDR1 is SGHAT and CDR2 is FQNNGV. V dropped 0 bases and J dropped 4; count of bases not matched to a gene: 3. CDR3 protein: CASSLETGGFTEAFF. The CDR3 nucleotides read TGTGCCAGCAGCTTAGAAACAGGGGGCTTCACTGAAGCTTTCTTT.

The DNA for the CDR3 is TGTGCCAGCGCCCGACAGGAAGGAGAAGAGACCCAGTACTTC. Translated: CASARQEGEETQYF. The V call is TRBV6-5, the J call TRBJ2-5, with a possible D match to TRBD1 (6 bases). The ends were cut back, 8 bases at V and 3 bases at J, with 16 bases in the middle. This CDR3 has 14 amino acids. Looked up from germline, CDR1 is MNHEY and CDR2 is SVGAGI.

The chain employs TRBV27 and TRBJ1-1; D is perhaps TRBD1 (6 bases). The length of the CDR3 is 16 residues. Germline-derived CDR1 and CDR2 are MNHEY and SMNVEV (reference sequence). Trimming stripped 2 bases from V and 3 bases from J, with 16 bases between. CDR3 loop: CASSLAGRGADTEAFF. CDR3 DNA: TGTGCCAGCAGTTTAGCAGGCAGGGGCGCGGACACTGAAGCTTTCTTT.

Comment on this clone: The junction shows a germline mismatch at one end, possibly a read error. The CDR3 protein is CASSHTPDPQETQYF. The CDR3 DNA is TGTGCTAGCAGCCATACCCCGGACCCCCAGGAGACCCAGTACTTC. The chain couples TRBV7-7 to TRBJ2-5; D gene unclear. The CDR3 covers 15 residues. Germline V CDR1 and CDR2: SSHAT, FNYEAQ (reference sequence).

The chain couples TRBV19 to TRBJ2-5; perhaps D is TRBD1 or TRBD2 (5 bases each). This CDR3 has 13 amino acids. V lost 6 bases and J 3 bases, leaving 11 bases between the germline ends. The germline CDR1 and CDR2 sequences are LNHDA and SQIVND (reference sequence). The CDR3 DNA follows: TGTGCCAGTAGCGGGACGGTTAAAGAGACCCAGTACTTC. It codes for CASSGTVKETQYF.

This chain uses TRBV30 with TRBJ1-4; TRBD1 matches 7 bases. The CDR3 runs to 16 residues. Trimming at V came to 7 bases and at J to 7 bases, leaving 18 bases not matched to a gene. Germline values: CDR1 GTSNPN, CDR2 SVGIG (reference sequence). CDR3 sequence: CASQGGEDGGGEKLFF. The CDR3 DNA follows: TGTGCCTCCCAAGGGGGCGAGGATGGAGGGGGTGAAAAACTGTTTTTT.

This clone was picked up one time. The V call is TRBV7-9, the J call TRBJ2-7; perhaps TRBD2 as D (5 bases). This CDR3 is built from 15 residues. With 5 bases removed from V and 5 bases from J, the gap between germline ends came to 19 bases. Germline V gene data show CDR1 as SEHNR and CDR2 as FQNEAQ (reference sequence). The CDR3 region has the DNA TGTGCCAGCAGCGCCCCCTGGGAGTCGGCTGACGAGCAGTACTTC. Its translation: CASSAPWESADEQYF.

The chain has TRBV4-3 and TRBJ1-2; possible D gene TRBD1, 5 bases. This CDR3 has 15 residues. Germline V gene sequence: CDR1 LGHNA, CDR2 YSLEER. Deletions cut 3 bases from V and 6 bases from J, with 17 bases between. The CDR3: CASSHVLGGIDGYTF. DNA of the CDR3: TGCGCCAGCAGCCATGTCCTCGGGGGGATTGATGGCTACACCTTC.